This TCR beta chain was documented in a study of control samples from healthy donors and cancer patients. CDR3 length: 15 residues. V was trimmed by 6 bases and J by 0 bases, leaving 12 bases between them. Germline lookup yields CDR1 MNHNY and CDR2 SVGAGI (reference sequence). Sequencing was performed with immunoSEQ multiplex PCR; in TCRdb, only in-frame clones are kept and a portion is missing. In the table there are approximately 99,000 clones, approximately 84% of which are singletons. This receptor was obtained from a man aged 18 to 30 in good health. The gene calls are TRBV6-6 and TRBJ1-5; perhaps TRBD1 as D (6 bases). The source material was blood. CDR3 in amino acids: CASRYTGYSNQPQHF. Written as DNA, the CDR3 is TGTGCCAGCAGGTATACAGGGTATAGCAATCAGCCCCAGCATTTT.